The entry below gives a single T cell receptor beta chain sequence along with its context. Unmatched junction bases numbered 10, after V lost 3 bases and J lost 10 bases. The V gene's germline CDR1 is SGHRS and CDR2 YFSETQ. The CDR3 is 14 residues long. Patients at the Seattle site were enrolled during active infection and followed longitudinally. Authors' methods: It was from reference gene primer amplification that nucleated cell counts were estimated. The table came from immunoSEQ multiplex PCR; TCRdb's copy has only in-frame clones and leaves some out. V and J calls and clone size come straight from that table; D and trimming were deduced from the DNA. The table includes 300,000 to 400,000 clones, about 87% detected once. The entry originates in a study of blood T cell repertoires in COVID-19.

The origin of this receptor is a woman between 55 and 75 years old with COVID-19, enrolled during active disease. The sample comprised peripheral blood. The rearrangement uses TRBV5-1 and TRBJ2-1, with 7 bases aligning to TRBD1. CDR3 region: CASSSPAGGAEQFF. The CDR3 nucleotides read TGCGCCAGCAGCTCACCCGCAGGGGGAGCGGAGCAGTTCTTC.